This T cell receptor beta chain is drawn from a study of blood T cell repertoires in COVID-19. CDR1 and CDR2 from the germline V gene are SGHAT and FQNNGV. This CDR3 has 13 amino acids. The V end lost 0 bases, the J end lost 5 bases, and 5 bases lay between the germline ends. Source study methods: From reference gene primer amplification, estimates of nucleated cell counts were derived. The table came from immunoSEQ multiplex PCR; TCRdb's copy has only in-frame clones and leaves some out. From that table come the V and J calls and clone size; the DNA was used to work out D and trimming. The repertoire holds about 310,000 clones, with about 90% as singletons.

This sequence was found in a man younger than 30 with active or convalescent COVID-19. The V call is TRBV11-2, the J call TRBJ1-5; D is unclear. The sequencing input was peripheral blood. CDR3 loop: CASSLDRDQPQHF. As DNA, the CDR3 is TGTGCCAGCAGCTTAGACCGCGATCAGCCCCAGCATTTT. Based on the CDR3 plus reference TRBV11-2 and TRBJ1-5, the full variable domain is EAGVAQSPRYKIIEKRQSVAFWCNPISGHATLYWYQQILGQGPKLLIQFQNNGVVDDSQLPKDRFSAERLKGVDSTLKIQPAKLEDSAVYLCASSLDRDQPQHFGDGTRLSIL.